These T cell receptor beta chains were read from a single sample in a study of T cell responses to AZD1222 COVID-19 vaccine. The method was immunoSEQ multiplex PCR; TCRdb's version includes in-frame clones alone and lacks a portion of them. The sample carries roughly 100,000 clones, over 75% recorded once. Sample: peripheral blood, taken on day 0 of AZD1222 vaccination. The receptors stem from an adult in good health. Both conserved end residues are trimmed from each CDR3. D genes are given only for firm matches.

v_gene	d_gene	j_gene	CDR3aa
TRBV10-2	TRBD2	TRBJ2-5	ASSELGLAEETQY
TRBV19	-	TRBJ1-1	ASNQGFPAEAF
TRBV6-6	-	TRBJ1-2	ASSPDSYGYT
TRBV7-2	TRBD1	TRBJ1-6	ASSPQTGGVSPLH
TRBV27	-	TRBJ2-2	ASSASGHLTGELF
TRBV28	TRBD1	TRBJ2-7	ASSSTGTGLYEQY
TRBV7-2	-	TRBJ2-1	ASSRGTNEQF
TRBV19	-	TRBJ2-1	ASSENSGYNEQF
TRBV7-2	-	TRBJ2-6	ASSLGFGANVLT
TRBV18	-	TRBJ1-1	ASSQDEGRKAF
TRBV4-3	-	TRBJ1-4	ASSQEGTGNFDSNEKLF
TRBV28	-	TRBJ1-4	ASSPPVGREKLF
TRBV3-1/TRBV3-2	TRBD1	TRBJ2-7	ASSQVGQGNPYEQY
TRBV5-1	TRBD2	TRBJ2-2	ASSWAGGPLTGELF
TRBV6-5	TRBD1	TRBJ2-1	ASSKDRATYNEQF
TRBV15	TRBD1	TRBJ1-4	ATSRYRGEKLF
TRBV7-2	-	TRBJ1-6	ASRLGSAGVSYNSPLH
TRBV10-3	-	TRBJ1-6	AISGTADRSPLH
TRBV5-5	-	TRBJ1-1	ASSLIYLVTEAF
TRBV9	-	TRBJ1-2	ASSPPLGANYGYT
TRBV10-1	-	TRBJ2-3	ASSGGAPTDTQY
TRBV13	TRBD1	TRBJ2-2	ASKAGTGITGELF
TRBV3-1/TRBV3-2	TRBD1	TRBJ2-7	ASSVETGEVVYEQY
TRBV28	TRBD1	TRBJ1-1	ASFGTGEEAF
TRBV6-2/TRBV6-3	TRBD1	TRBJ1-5	ASSEGQGARGNQPQH
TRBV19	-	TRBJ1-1	ASIKMGTEAF
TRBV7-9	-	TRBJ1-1	ASSLGTESTEAF
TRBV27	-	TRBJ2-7	ASSLSTISYEQY
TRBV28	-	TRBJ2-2	ASRSTGELF
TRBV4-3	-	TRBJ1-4	ASSQDPGAGEKLF
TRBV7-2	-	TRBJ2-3	ASSLSTTSSDTQY
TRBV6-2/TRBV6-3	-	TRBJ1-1	ASSPAMANTEAF
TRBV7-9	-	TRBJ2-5	ASSIRTMAETQY
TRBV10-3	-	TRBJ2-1	AISPGVHEQF
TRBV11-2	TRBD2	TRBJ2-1	ASSPGLAGSLYNEQF
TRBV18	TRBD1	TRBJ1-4	ASSGMGQPVLF
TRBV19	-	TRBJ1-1	ASSITDRNTEAF